The 18 T cell receptor beta chains listed next were all sequenced from one sample in a study of blood T cells in healthy people across ages. A J-beta primer mix and a sample-barcoded 5' primer were used in a second PCR of roughly 6 to 11 cycles. MiXCR, run by TCRdb on the 5' RACE reads, gives a single entry per CDR3 protein. The top ten clones hold 2.1% of a sample with 1.5 million to 2 million distinct CDR3 sequences, around half of them seen once. Sequencing was done on a sample of blood. The source is a woman aged 40 to 55 in good health.

This clonotype was seen more than once but under ten times. The rearrangement joins TRBV11-2 to TRBJ2-4, with D possibly matching TRBD1 (5 bases). Germline lookup yields CDR1 SGHAT and CDR2 FQNNGV. V lost 2 bases, J lost 7 bases, and 9 bases lay in between. The CDR3 spans 13 residues. The CDR3 region is CASSLLQGNIQYF. In DNA, the CDR3 is TGTGCCAGCAGCTTACTGCAGGGTAACATTCAGTACTTC.

The sample holds one count of this clonotype. The V gene is TRBV12-3 or TRBV12-4, the J gene TRBJ1-2, with D possibly TRBD1 on 6 matching bases. The CDR3 is 17 amino acids. Between the trimmed V and J ends, which lost 6 bases and 2 bases, there was a span of 22 bases. The CDR3 reads CASSPIRGLQGNYGYTF. As DNA, the CDR3 is TGTGCCAGCAGCCCCATAAGGGGCCTACAGGGAAACTATGGCTACACCTTC.

The chain has TRBV13 and TRBJ1-6; D call uncertain. The CDR3 loop spans 14 amino acids. Germline V gene data show CDR1 as PRHDT and CDR2 as FYEKMQ (reference sequence). Trimming took off 0 bases at V and 6 bases at J, with 6 bases between the two ends. The DNA for the CDR3 is TGTGCCAGCAGCTTAGGCCTAATTAATTCACCCCTCCACTTT. It is translated as CASSLGLINSPLHF.

The chain combines TRBV10-3 with TRBJ2-5; the D is unclear. Germline lookup yields CDR1 ENHRY and CDR2 SYGVKD. The CDR3 runs 14 residues. The ends were cut back, 5 bases at V and 1 base at J, with 11 bases in the middle. For the CDR3, the DNA is TGTGCCATCAGTAGAGAACTCATCCAAGAGACCCAGTACTTC. Translation gives CAISRELIQETQYF.

This chain links TRBV28 with TRBJ1-4; the D is unclear. Germline CDR1 MDHEN, CDR2 SYDVKM. The CDR3 consists of 15 residues. V lost 11 bases and J lost 5, with 21 bases in between. The CDR3 nucleotides read TGTGCCTCATCGGACCCTCGGAAGAAGAATGAAAAACTGTTTTTT. Protein sequence: CASSDPRKKNEKLFF.

V is TRBV4-2 and J is TRBJ2-7; D is unresolved. The germline V and J ends were trimmed by 4 bases and 6 bases, with 13 bases remaining between them. This CDR3 has 13 amino acids. Germline V lookup: CDR1 LGHNA, CDR2 YNFKEQ. DNA of the CDR3: TGTGCCAGCAGCCTCCCAGGCGGCCCCGAGCAGTACTTC. Protein: CASSLPGGPEQYF.

Regarding this clonotype: A read error may produce the germline difference seen at one junction end. Here the CDR3 reads CSARVSGGYSYNAQFF. DNA for the CDR3: TGCAGTGCTAGAGTTAGCGGTGGATACTCCTACAATGCGCAGTTCTTC. This chain links TRBV20-1 with TRBJ2-1; tentative D call: TRBD2 (6 bases). Looked up from germline, CDR1 is DFQATT and CDR2 is SNEGSKA (reference sequence). The CDR3 extends over 16 amino acids.

The genes are TRBV5-1 and TRBJ2-5, with 7 bases that match TRBD1. This CDR3 contains 16 residues. The germline V gene encodes CDR1 SGHRS and CDR2 YFSETQ. J lost 0 bases, V lost 4 bases, and 9 bases had no gene match. CDR3 loop: CASSHDGTVYQETQYF. The CDR3 coding sequence is TGCGCCAGCAGCCATGACGGGACAGTGTACCAAGAGACCCAGTACTTC.

The chain combines TRBV4-2 with TRBJ2-5, with D possibly being TRBD1 (6 bases). V lost 3 bases and J 5 bases, leaving 25 bases between the germline ends. The CDR3 runs 18 residues. Germline loops: CDR1 LGHNA, CDR2 YNFKEQ. As DNA, the CDR3 is TGTGCCAGCAGCCAGGAAACCCGATCTAGCCACCAGGGGGAGACCCAGTACTTC. The encoded protein is CASSQETRSSHQGETQYF.

The chain couples TRBV7-9 to TRBJ1-2; D not certain. Germline assignment: CDR1 SEHNR and CDR2 FQNEAQ (reference sequence). The V end lost 5 bases, the J end lost 6 bases, and 13 bases lay between the germline ends. This CDR3 is 13 amino acids long. The CDR3 DNA follows: TGTGCCAGCAGCGTATCAGGAGCGGATGGCTACACCTTC. Its protein is CASSVSGADGYTF.

This clonotype turned up a few times. J is TRBJ2-3 and V is TRBV4-3, with D perhaps matching TRBD1 (5 bases). The germline V gene encodes CDR1 LGHNA and CDR2 YSLEER. The V end lost 4 bases, the J end lost 1 base, and 15 bases lay between the germline ends. This CDR3 has 16 residues. The CDR3 protein is CASSLGGATRTDTQYF. In DNA, the CDR3 is TGCGCCAGCAGCCTGGGTGGGGCAACCCGCACAGATACGCAGTATTTT.

This chain links TRBV15 with TRBJ2-1; D perhaps matches TRBD1 (5 bases). CDR1 and CDR2 from the germline V gene are LNHNV and YYDKDF (reference sequence). The V end was cut by 0 bases, the J end by 0 bases, with 12 bases between. This CDR3 is 17 amino acids long. The chain's CDR3 is CATSRDQGQSSYNEQFF. As DNA, the CDR3 is TGTGCCACCAGCAGAGATCAGGGTCAGAGCTCCTACAATGAGCAGTTCTTC.

The DNA for the CDR3 is TGCAGTGCTAATATAGAGGAAGACTCTGGGGCCAACGTCCTGACTTTC. Amino acids: CSANIEEDSGANVLTF. The chain recombines TRBV20-1 with TRBJ2-6; no clear D gene. V was cut by 4 bases and J by 0 bases, with 13 bases left in between. The CDR3 consists of 16 residues. Germline V gene data show CDR1 as DFQATT and CDR2 as SNEGSKA (reference sequence).

The chain recombines TRBV5-1 with TRBJ2-1; D possibly corresponds to TRBD2 (5 bases). Per germline, CDR1 SGHRS and CDR2 YFSETQ. V gave up 0 bases and J gave up 0 bases, with 7 bases separating them. The CDR3 covers 15 residues. This chain's CDR3 is CASSLDGNSYNEQFF. CDR3 coding DNA: TGCGCCAGCAGCTTGGACGGGAACTCCTACAATGAGCAGTTCTTC. Full variable domain (rest looked up from reference TRBV5-1 and TRBJ2-1): KAGVTQTPRYLIKTRGQQVTLSCSPISGHRSVSWYQQTPGQGLQFLFEYFSETQRNKGNFPGRFSGRQFSNSRSEMNVSTLELGDSALYLCASSLDGNSYNEQFFGPGTRLTVL.

The CDR3 nucleotides are TGTGCCAGCAGCCAAGGTAGGCTGGCGGACCCATACGATGGCTACACCTTC. Its protein is CASSQGRLADPYDGYTF. The chain joins TRBV3-1 to TRBJ1-2; D gene unclear. Germline values: CDR1 LGHDT, CDR2 YNNKEL (reference sequence). This CDR3 is 17 amino acids long. Between the trimmed V and J ends, which lost 1 base and 6 bases, there was a span of 21 bases. The full variable domain, completed using reference TRBV3-1 and TRBJ1-2, is DTAVSQTPKYLVTQMGNDKSIKCEQNLGHDTMYWYKQDSKKFLKIMFSYNNKELIINETVPNRFSPKSPDKAHLNLHINSLELGDSAVYFCASSQGRLADPYDGYTFGSGTRLTVV.

V is TRBV5-1 and J is TRBJ2-7, with a tentative D call TRBD2 (6 bases). The CDR3 covers 14 residues. V was cut by 4 bases and J by 2 bases, with 13 bases left in between. Germline V gene sequence: CDR1 SGHRS, CDR2 YFSETQ. CDR3 residues: CASSGVGGTYEQYF. The CDR3 nucleotides read TGCGCCAGCAGCGGGGTGGGGGGTACCTACGAGCAGTACTTC.

The genes are TRBV7-8 and TRBJ2-3; 7 bases agree with TRBD2. Looked up from germline, CDR1 is SGHVS and CDR2 is FQNEAQ. The CDR3 runs to 15 residues. Germline trimming cut 2 bases from V and 0 bases from J; bases unmatched to any gene: 2. CDR3 bases: TGTGCCAGCAGCTTAATGGGACTAAGCACAGATACGCAGTATTTT. Protein sequence: CASSLMGLSTDTQYF. Combining the CDR3 with reference TRBV7-8 and TRBJ2-3 gives the whole variable domain GAGVSQSPRYKVAKRGQDVALRCDPISGHVSLFWYQQALGQGPEFLTYFQNEAQLDKSGLPSDRFFAERPEGSVSTLKIQRTQQEDSAVYLCASSLMGLSTDTQYFGPGTRLTVL.

The chain links TRBV13 to TRBJ2-4; unclear D gene. The CDR3 consists of 14 residues. Germline CDR1 PRHDT, CDR2 FYEKMQ (reference sequence). Trimming stripped 7 bases from V and 13 bases from J, with 23 bases between. CDR3 amino acids: CASIKSGFYNEQYF. The CDR3 DNA sequence: TGTGCCAGCATCAAATCCGGGTTCTACAATGAGCAGTACTTC.